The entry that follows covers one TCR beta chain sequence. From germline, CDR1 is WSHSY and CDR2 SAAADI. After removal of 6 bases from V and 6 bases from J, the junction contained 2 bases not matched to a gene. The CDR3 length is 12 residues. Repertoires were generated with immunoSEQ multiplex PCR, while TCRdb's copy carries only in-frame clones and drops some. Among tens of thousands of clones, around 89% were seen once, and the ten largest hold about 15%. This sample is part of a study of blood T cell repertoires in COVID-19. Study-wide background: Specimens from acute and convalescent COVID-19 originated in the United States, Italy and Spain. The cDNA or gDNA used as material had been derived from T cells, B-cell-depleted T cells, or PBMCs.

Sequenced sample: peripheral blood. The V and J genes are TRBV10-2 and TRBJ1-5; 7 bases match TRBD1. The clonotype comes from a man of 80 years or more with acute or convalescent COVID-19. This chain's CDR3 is CASSYRGQPQHF. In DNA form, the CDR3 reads TGCGCCAGCAGCTACAGGGGTCAGCCCCAGCATTTT.